These 6 T cell receptor beta chains came from one sample sequenced in a study of identical twins. MiXCR, run by TCRdb on the 5' RACE reads, gives a single entry per CDR3 protein. The sample yields about 530,000 distinct CDR3 sequences, around 22% seen once. This sample also appeared in a second study, on yellow fever vaccine responses in identical twins.

The sample was CD4+ T cells sorted from blood. These receptor sequences come from a woman younger than 30 in good health.

The genes are TRBV13 and TRBJ2-7, with D tentatively TRBD2 (5 bases). Deletions cut 0 bases from V and 3 bases from J, with 15 bases between. Looked up from germline, CDR1 is PRHDT and CDR2 is FYEKMQ (reference sequence). The CDR3 runs 16 residues. The chain's CDR3 is CASSLGPLRDGYEQYF. CDR3 bases: TGTGCCAGCAGCTTAGGCCCCCTCCGGGATGGCTACGAGCAGTACTTC.

This sequence joins TRBV27 and TRBJ2-5; perhaps D is TRBD1 or TRBD2 (5 bases each). The CDR3 covers 15 residues. V was clipped by 6 bases and J by 5 bases, with 19 bases between them. CDR1 is MNHEY, CDR2 SMNVEV, per germline (reference sequence). The CDR3 DNA sequence: TGTGCCAGCAGGATCACCGGGACCCCCCTCGAGACCCAGTACTTC. The encoded protein is CASRITGTPLETQYF.

The CDR3 coding sequence is TGTGCCAGCAGCCCGGATCGACTCAAACGGGCCTACAATGAGCAGTTCTTC. This gives the protein CASSPDRLKRAYNEQFF. The rearrangement joins TRBV3-1 to TRBJ2-1, with D hard to call. CDR1 is LGHDT, CDR2 YNNKEL, per germline (reference sequence). V lost 4 bases to trimming and J lost 2 bases, with 18 bases between them. The length of the CDR3 is 17 residues.

This clonotype was counted ten times or more. The chain recombines TRBV29-1 with TRBJ2-7; 9 bases agree with TRBD1. Unmatched junction bases numbered 3, after V lost 5 bases and J lost 1 base. The CDR3 sequence is 13 residues long. Germline CDR1 and CDR2: SQVTM and ANQGSEA. The CDR3 reads CSVRQGGSYEQYF. In DNA form, the CDR3 reads TGCAGCGTTAGACAGGGGGGGTCCTACGAGCAGTACTTC.

This clonotype turned up a few times. This chain joins TRBV10-1 and TRBJ2-1; perhaps TRBD2 as D (6 bases). Germline V lookup: CDR1 WNHNN, CDR2 SYGVQD (reference sequence). Trimming stripped 5 bases from V and 4 bases from J, with 12 bases between. This CDR3 has 14 amino acids. For the CDR3, the DNA is TGCGCCAGCAGTCGGACGGGGACTTACAATGAGCAGTTCTTC. Translating gives CASSRTGTYNEQFF.

V and J are TRBV7-2 and TRBJ2-1; 7 nucleotides align to TRBD2. Germline values: CDR1 SGHTA, CDR2 FQGNSA. V shed 1 base and J 6 bases; nucleotides not matched to a gene: 6. The CDR3 has 15 residues. The CDR3 bases are TGTGCCAGCAGCTTAGTTGGGTCTAGCGGCAATGAGCAGTTCTTC. Translating gives CASSLVGSSGNEQFF.